This note documents a single T cell receptor beta chain sequence. The target antigen is unknown. This specimen belongs to a study of neoadjuvant anti-PD-1 for oral cavity cancer. General study findings and limits: Only a few patients per response group were TCR-analyzed; validation needed. Non-responders to neoadjuvant nivolumab had significantly more clonal PBMC T cells than responders.

These newly diagnosed stage II-IVA oral cavity squamous cell carcinoma patients had no prior systemic or radiation treatment. Cohort: HPV-negative, locally advanced oral cavity squamous cell carcinoma patients. The repertoire was sequenced with immunoSEQ multiplex PCR; TCRdb's copy has only in-frame clones and lacks some. The repertoire holds 50,000 to 65,000 clones, with roughly 80% as singletons. CDR1 and CDR2 (germline): MNHEY, SMNVEV (reference sequence). The CDR3 length is 13 residues. V was pared by 5 bases and J by 7 bases, with 12 bases between. The V gene is TRBV27, the J gene TRBJ1-5, with no clear D. The sequencing here drew on PBMCs, taken before nivolumab (anti-PD-1) treatment. The TCR originated in a person between 40 and 85 years old with oral cavity squamous cell carcinoma. The CDR3 region has the DNA TGTGCCAGCAGTGAGAGTACGGGACAGCCCCAGCATTTT. Its protein product is CASSESTGQPQHF.